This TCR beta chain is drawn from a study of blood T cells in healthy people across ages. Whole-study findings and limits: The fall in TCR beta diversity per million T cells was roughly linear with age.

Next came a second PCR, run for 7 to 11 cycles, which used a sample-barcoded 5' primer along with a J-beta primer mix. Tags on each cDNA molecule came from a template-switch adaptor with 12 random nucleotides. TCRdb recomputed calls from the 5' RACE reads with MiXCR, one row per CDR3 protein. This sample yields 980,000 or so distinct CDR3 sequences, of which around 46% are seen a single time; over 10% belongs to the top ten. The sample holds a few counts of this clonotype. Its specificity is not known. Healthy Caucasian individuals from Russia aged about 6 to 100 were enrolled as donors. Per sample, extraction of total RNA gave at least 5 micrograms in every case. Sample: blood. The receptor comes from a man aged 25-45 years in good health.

The CDR3 reads CASTTSGGFYEQYF. CDR3 coding DNA: TGTGCCAGCACGACTAGCGGGGGGTTTTACGAGCAGTACTTC. The chain recombines TRBV6-2 or TRBV6-3 with TRBJ2-7; 13 bases are a match to TRBD2. Per the germline V gene, CDR1 is MNHEY and CDR2 is SVGEGT. The CDR3 totals 14 residues. The V segment lost 7 bases and the J segment 4 bases; nucleotides outside the gene matches: 4.